The 30 T cell receptor beta chains in this list originate from one sample, sequenced in a study of OX40 agonist ivuxolimab in advanced cancers. The data were produced by immunoSEQ multiplex PCR, yet TCRdb's version contains in-frame clones alone and is incomplete. This sample has roughly 52,000 clones; around four fifths occur once, and the top ten carry 0.95% to 1.5%. The source was CD4+ or CD8+ T cells sorted from blood, collected in a trial of the OX40 agonist ivuxolimab. Receptors originate from an adult with an advanced solid tumor such as melanoma, head and neck, liver or kidney cancer.

The chain uses TRBV30 and TRBJ1-2, with D perhaps matching TRBD1 (6 bases). The CDR3 runs 12 residues. Germline assignment: CDR1 GTSNPN and CDR2 SVGIG (reference sequence). V lost 2 bases and J lost 7, with 11 bases in between. Written as DNA, the CDR3 is TGTGCCTGGAGTCGGACAGTGAGTGGCTACACCTTC. Translating it yields CAWSRTVSGYTF.

The rearrangement uses TRBV25-1 and TRBJ2-7; 7 bases match TRBD2. Trimming at V came to 3 bases and at J to 4 bases, leaving 6 bases not matched to a gene. Germline CDR1 MGHDK, CDR2 SYGVNS. CDR3 length equals 14 residues. CDR3 coding DNA: TGTGCCAGCAGTGACAGCGGGGCTATTTACGAGCAGTACTTC. This encodes CASSDSGAIYEQYF.

The chain employs TRBV5-1 and TRBJ1-5; no definite D call. The germline V gene encodes CDR1 SGHRS and CDR2 YFSETQ. With 2 bases removed from V and 1 base from J, the gap between germline ends came to 4 bases. There are 13 residues in the CDR3. In DNA, the CDR3 is TGCGCCAGCAGCTTCGACAGCAATCAGCCCCAGCATTTT. It is translated as CASSFDSNQPQHF.

This chain links TRBV5-1 with TRBJ2-1; the D is unclear. Germline V CDR1 and CDR2: SGHRS, YFSETQ. V lost 4 bases to trimming and J lost 8 bases, with 16 bases between them. This CDR3 contains 14 residues. The CDR3 DNA follows: TGCGCCAGCAGCGCAAGTAGCATCTCCGATGAGCAGTTCTTC. This sequence encodes CASSASSISDEQFF. The full variable domain, its missing parts supplied by reference TRBV5-1 and TRBJ2-1, is KAGVTQTPRYLIKTRGQQVTLSCSPISGHRSVSWYQQTPGQGLQFLFEYFSETQRNKGNFPGRFSGRQFSNSRSEMNVSTLELGDSALYLCASSASSISDEQFFGPGTRLTVL.

The chain joins TRBV7-7 to TRBJ2-1; D is uncertain. V was cut by 4 bases and J by 7 bases, with 11 bases left in between. CDR1 is SSHAT, CDR2 FNYEAQ, per germline (reference sequence). This CDR3 has 13 amino acids. For the CDR3, the DNA is TGTGCCAGCAGCTCGTCAGAGGCGAATGAGCAGTTCTTC. Translated, it gives CASSSSEANEQFF. Looking up the rest from reference TRBV7-7 and TRBJ2-1 gives the full variable domain: GAGVSQSPRYKVTKRGQDVTLRCDPISSHATLYWYQQALGQGPEFLTYFNYEAQPDKSGLPSDRFSAERPEGSISTLTIQRTEQRDSAMYRCASSSSEANEQFFGPGTRLTVL.

The rearrangement uses TRBV19 and TRBJ2-7; D remains ambiguous. V lost 4 bases and J lost 2, with 3 bases in between. From germline, CDR1 is LNHDA and CDR2 SQIVND (reference sequence). The length of the CDR3 is 11 residues. As DNA, the CDR3 is TGTGCCAGTAGTAGCCCCTACGAGCAGTACTTC. Translated: CASSSPYEQYF.

This chain joins TRBV16 and TRBJ1-3; 7 bases match TRBD1. The CDR3 is made up of 13 amino acids. J lost 7 bases, V lost 2 bases, and 2 bases had no gene match. Germline V CDR1 and CDR2: KGHSY, FQNENV. The CDR3 reads CASSQGTANTIYF. The CDR3 coding sequence is TGTGCCAGCAGCCAAGGGACAGCCAACACCATATATTTT.

V and J are TRBV7-9 and TRBJ2-7; TRBD2 agrees at 10 bases. CDR1 is SEHNR and CDR2 is FQNEAQ in the germline V gene (reference sequence). The CDR3 sequence is 16 residues long. After removal of 5 bases from V and 1 base from J, the junction contained 8 bases not matched to a gene. CDR3: CASSPRTSGFSYEQYF. The CDR3 nucleotides read TGTGCCAGCAGCCCCCGGACTAGCGGCTTTTCCTACGAGCAGTACTTC.

This chain joins TRBV5-1 and TRBJ1-2; possible D gene TRBD1, 6 bases. Germline assignment: CDR1 SGHRS and CDR2 YFSETQ. The CDR3 runs 13 residues. Trimming took off 0 bases at V and 3 bases at J, with 6 bases between the two ends. For the CDR3, the DNA is TGCGCCAGCAGCTTGGACAGGGACTATGGCTACACCTTC. Translating it yields CASSLDRDYGYTF.

The rearrangement joins TRBV28 to TRBJ2-5; possible D gene TRBD2, 5 bases. CDR3 length: 12 residues. Between the trimmed V and J ends, which lost 8 bases and 2 bases, there was a span of 9 bases. The germline CDR1 and CDR2 sequences are MDHEN and SYDVKM. The CDR3 DNA sequence: TGTGCCAGCGCTAGCAGACAAGAGACCCAGTACTTC. Translated, it gives CASASRQETQYF.

The chain joins TRBV18 to TRBJ2-2; D not resolved. Trimming pared 6 bases from V and 6 bases from J, leaving 11 bases between. CDR1 and CDR2 from the germline V gene are KGHSH and LQKENI. This CDR3 is 13 amino acids long. Here the CDR3 reads CASSGVNAGELFF. For the CDR3, the DNA is TGTGCCAGCTCTGGGGTTAACGCCGGGGAGCTGTTTTTT. Filled out from reference TRBV18 and TRBJ2-2, the complete variable domain reads NAGVMQNPRHLVRRRGQEARLRCSPMKGHSHVYWYRQLPEEGLKFMVYLQKENIIDESGMPKERFSAEFPKEGPSILRIQQVVRGDSAAYFCASSGVNAGELFFGEGSRLTVL.

This clone showed up just once. The rearrangement uses TRBV5-4 and TRBJ2-3; D is undetermined. The CDR3 has 14 residues. Trimming left V 6 bases short and J 2 bases short, with 13 bases between. Germline V lookup: CDR1 SGHNT, CDR2 YYREEE (reference sequence). For the CDR3, the DNA is TGTGCCAGCACCGACGGAAGATCCACAGATACGCAGTATTTT. This gives the protein CASTDGRSTDTQYF.

The DNA for the CDR3 is TGTGCCAGCAGCTTAATAACCGGGACTAGCGGGATAAGCTCCGGGCAGTACTTC. This sequence encodes CASSLITGTSGISSGQYF. The chain links TRBV7-8 to TRBJ2-7; 13 nucleotides match TRBD2. Trimming at V came to 2 bases and at J to 9 bases, leaving 16 bases not matched to a gene. The CDR3 totals 18 residues. Germline V gene sequence: CDR1 SGHVS, CDR2 FQNEAQ.

The chain couples TRBV11-2 to TRBJ1-5; D is unclear. In germline, CDR1 is SGHAT, CDR2 FQNNGV. The CDR3 runs 12 residues. Trimming removed 6 bases at V and 7 bases at J, with 10 bases between. For the CDR3, the DNA is TGTGCCAGCAGTACGTCTCTCCAGCCCCAGCATTTT. It translates to CASSTSLQPQHF.

The chain has TRBV10-3 and TRBJ1-1; D not certain. V was shortened by 3 bases and J by 1 base, with 9 bases between the two germline ends. The germline CDR1 and CDR2 sequences are ENHRY and SYGVKD. The CDR3 extends over 14 amino acids. CDR3 nucleotide sequence: TGTGCCATCAGTGAAAAAGCTCAGAACACTGAAGCTTTCTTT. Protein product: CAISEKAQNTEAFF.

This chain joins TRBV7-2 and TRBJ1-5; possibly TRBD1 for D (6 bases). This CDR3 has 15 residues. Trimming left V 5 bases short and J 6 bases short, with 17 bases between. CDR1 is SGHTA, CDR2 FQGNSA, per germline. CDR3 amino acids: CASSLSTGYRQPQHF. CDR3 DNA: TGTGCCAGCAGCCTCTCGACAGGCTACCGTCAGCCCCAGCATTTT. The full variable domain, completed using reference TRBV7-2 and TRBJ1-5, is GAGVSQSPSNKVTEKGKDVELRCDPISGHTALYWYRQSLGQGLEFLIYFQGNSAPDKSGLPSDRFSAERTGGSVSTLTIQRTQQEDSAVYLCASSLSTGYRQPQHFGDGTRLSIL.

V and J are TRBV5-1 and TRBJ1-5; 8 bases match TRBD1. The germline V gene has CDR1 SGHRS and CDR2 YFSETQ. The length of the CDR3 is 16 residues. V trimming: 7 bases; J trimming: 7 bases; junction bases outside the gene matches: 16. CDR3 nucleotides: TGCGCCAGCCTATCTCCTCGCGGCAGGGGGCGACAGCCCCAGCATTTT. Translating it yields CASLSPRGRGRQPQHF.

This chain uses TRBV5-1 with TRBJ2-7; 11 bases are a match to TRBD2. The trim removed 4 bases at V and 9 bases at J, leaving 6 bases unmatched. Germline loops: CDR1 SGHRS, CDR2 YFSETQ. CDR3 length: 13 amino acids. As DNA, the CDR3 is TGCGCCAGCAGCGCCGAGGGGACTAGCGGGCAGTACTTC. It codes for CASSAEGTSGQYF.

The chain uses TRBV28 and TRBJ2-7, with a weak D call TRBD2 (5 bases). Germline CDR1 is MDHEN and CDR2 is SYDVKM. The CDR3 spans 12 residues. V was clipped by 6 bases and J by 2 bases, with 8 bases between them. The CDR3 DNA reads TGTGCCAGCAGACGGGGAGCCTACGAGCAGTACTTC. As protein: CASRRGAYEQYF. The full variable domain, with the rest looked up from reference TRBV28 and TRBJ2-7, is DVKVTQSSRYLVKRTGEKVFLECVQDMDHENMFWYRQDPGLGLRLIYFSYDVKMKEKGDIPEGYSVSREKKERFSLILESASTNQTSMYLCASRRGAYEQYFGPGTRLTVT.

The V call is TRBV2, the J call TRBJ2-1, with D unresolved. There are 17 residues in the CDR3. Deletions cut 2 bases from V and 2 bases from J, with 16 bases between. The V gene's germline CDR1 is SNHLY and CDR2 FYNNEI. The chain's CDR3 is CASSETATGRAYNEQFF. CDR3 nucleotide sequence: TGTGCCAGCAGTGAAACGGCAACGGGCCGAGCCTACAATGAGCAGTTCTTC.

The genes are TRBV9 and TRBJ2-1, with D perhaps matching TRBD1 (5 bases). The CDR3 extends over 15 amino acids. In germline, CDR1 is SGDLS, CDR2 YYNGEE. Trimming shortened V by 0 bases and J by 4 bases, and 11 bases separated the two germline ends. This CDR3 reads CASSVVDTNYNEQFF. CDR3 nucleotides: TGTGCCAGCAGCGTAGTGGACACCAATTACAATGAGCAGTTCTTC.

The chain couples TRBV9 to TRBJ1-1; D not resolved. The CDR3 loop spans 14 amino acids. In germline, CDR1 is SGDLS, CDR2 YYNGEE. The V end lost 4 bases, the J end lost 3 bases, and 13 bases lay between the germline ends. CDR3 region: CASSPVRGDTEAFF. CDR3 coding DNA: TGTGCCAGCAGCCCCGTACGCGGGGACACTGAAGCTTTCTTT.

The J gene is TRBJ2-1, the V gene TRBV11-3; possibly TRBD2 for D (6 bases). V lost 1 base and J lost 5, with 12 bases in between. CDR1 and CDR2 from the germline V gene are SGHNT and YENEEA. This CDR3 spans 15 amino acids. CDR3 sequence reads: CASSLGGERDNEQFF. The CDR3 nucleotides read TGTGCCAGCAGCTTAGGCGGGGAAAGGGACAATGAGCAGTTCTTC.

The chain carries TRBV6-6 and TRBJ1-1, with 9 bases lining up with TRBD1. Germline values: CDR1 MNHNY, CDR2 SVGAGI (reference sequence). The length of the CDR3 is 14 residues. Trimming took 2 bases from V and 7 from J; bases not matched to a gene: 5. Here the CDR3 DNA reads TGTGCCAGCAGTTACCGGGACAGGGAGTTTGAAGCTTTCTTT. It encodes CASSYRDREFEAFF.

This chain connects TRBV7-2 to TRBJ1-5; maybe TRBD1 (6 bases). The CDR3 length is 15 residues. V was clipped by 5 bases and J by 5 bases, with 16 bases between them. Germline assignment: CDR1 SGHTA and CDR2 FQGNSA. As DNA, the CDR3 is TGTGCCAGCAGCCCTGACAGGCTGAGAGATCAGCCCCAGCATTTT. This gives the protein CASSPDRLRDQPQHF.

The gene calls are TRBV5-4 and TRBJ2-1; possibly TRBD1 for D (5 bases). The CDR3 contains 14 residues. V was shortened by 4 bases and J by 4 bases, with 12 bases between the two germline ends. Germline V lookup: CDR1 SGHNT, CDR2 YYREEE (reference sequence). The CDR3 coding sequence is TGTGCCAGCAGCGTACTCAGGGTGTACAATGAGCAGTTCTTC. Protein: CASSVLRVYNEQFF.

The V gene is TRBV27, the J gene TRBJ1-2; no definite D call. Germline V gives CDR1 MNHEY, CDR2 SMNVEV (reference sequence). Trimming left V 3 bases short and J 5 bases short, with 10 bases between. The CDR3 covers 13 residues. CDR3 in DNA: TGTGCCAGCAGTTTTTCCTCCGGGTATGGCTACACCTTC. Its translation is CASSFSSGYGYTF.

The chain uses TRBV2 and TRBJ1-3; no firm D call. CDR3 size: 15 residues. V was pared by 4 bases and J by 8 bases, with 18 bases between. Germline V gene sequence: CDR1 SNHLY, CDR2 FYNNEI. The CDR3 loop is CASSADPEVSDTIYF. The CDR3 DNA follows: TGTGCCAGCAGTGCTGACCCAGAGGTTTCGGACACCATATATTTT. Supplemented by reference TRBV2 and TRBJ1-3, the full variable domain reads EPEVTQTPSHQVTQMGQEVILRCVPISNHLYFYWYRQILGQKVEFLVSFYNNEISEKSEIFDDQFSVERPDGSNFTLKIRSTKLEDSAMYFCASSADPEVSDTIYFGEGSWLTVV.

The V call is TRBV5-1, the J call TRBJ1-5; no definite D call. Trimming left V 1 base short and J 2 bases short, with 4 bases between. The CDR3 is 13 residues long. Germline CDR1 is SGHRS and CDR2 is YFSETQ. CDR3 residues: CASSLYGNQPQHF. The CDR3 DNA is TGCGCCAGCAGCTTGTACGGCAATCAGCCCCAGCATTTT. The variable domain in full, with the rest retrieved from reference TRBV5-1 and TRBJ1-5, is KAGVTQTPRYLIKTRGQQVTLSCSPISGHRSVSWYQQTPGQGLQFLFEYFSETQRNKGNFPGRFSGRQFSNSRSEMNVSTLELGDSALYLCASSLYGNQPQHFGDGTRLSIL.

This clone was found a few times. V is TRBV28 and J is TRBJ2-3; possibly TRBD2 for D (6 bases). The CDR3 contains 17 residues. Deletions cut 2 bases from V and 0 bases from J, with 15 bases between. Germline lookup yields CDR1 MDHEN and CDR2 SYDVKM. CDR3 DNA sequence: TGTGCCAGCAGTTTAGGGCTGACGGGGACTAGCACAGATACGCAGTATTTT. Amino acids: CASSLGLTGTSTDTQYF. Drawing the rest from reference TRBV28 and TRBJ2-3, the complete variable domain is DVKVTQSSRYLVKRTGEKVFLECVQDMDHENMFWYRQDPGLGLRLIYFSYDVKMKEKGDIPEGYSVSREKKERFSLILESASTNQTSMYLCASSLGLTGTSTDTQYFGPGTRLTVL.